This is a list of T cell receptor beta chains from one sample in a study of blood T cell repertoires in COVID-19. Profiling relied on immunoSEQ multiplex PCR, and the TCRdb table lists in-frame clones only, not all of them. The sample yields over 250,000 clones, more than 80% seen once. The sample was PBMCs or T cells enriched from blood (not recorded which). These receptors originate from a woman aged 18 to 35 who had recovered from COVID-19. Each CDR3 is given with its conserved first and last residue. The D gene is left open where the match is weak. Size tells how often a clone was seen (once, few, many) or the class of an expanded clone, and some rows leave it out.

CDR3 DNA: TGTGCCTCACGGGGGAGGAATGAGCAGTTCTTC; CDR3 protein: CASRGRNEQFF; V gene: TRBV12-3/TRBV12-4; clone size: .; J gene: TRBJ2-1; D gene: .
CDR3 DNA: TGTGCCAGCAGCTTAGTCGGGGGGGAGGGAGATACGCAGTATTTT; CDR3 protein: CASSLVGGEGDTQYF; V gene: TRBV7-8; clone size: .; J gene: TRBJ2-3; D gene: TRBD2
CDR3 DNA: TGCGCCAGCAGTGAGGGACACAACACTGAAGCTTTCTTT; CDR3 protein: CASSEGHNTEAFF; V gene: TRBV10-1; clone size: .; J gene: TRBJ1-1; D gene: .
CDR3 DNA: TGTGCCAGCAGCCCAGAACTAGCGGGCACCGGGGAGCTGTTTTTT; CDR3 protein: CASSPELAGTGELFF; V gene: TRBV3-1/TRBV3-2; clone size: .; J gene: TRBJ2-2; D gene: TRBD2
CDR3 DNA: TGTGCCAGTAGTATCGGGGGACAGGCCTCCTATAATTCACCCCTCCACTTT; CDR3 protein: CASSIGGQASYNSPLHF; V gene: TRBV19; clone size: .; J gene: TRBJ1-6; D gene: TRBD1
CDR3 DNA: TGTGCCAGCAGCCCTCGGACTAGCTTGAACATTCAGTACTTC; CDR3 protein: CASSPRTSLNIQYF; V gene: TRBV21-1; clone size: once; J gene: TRBJ2-4; D gene: .
CDR3 DNA: TGTGCCAGCAGTAGAGCCGACAGGGAGAACACTGAAGCTTTCTTT; CDR3 protein: CASSRADRENTEAFF; V gene: TRBV6-2/TRBV6-3; clone size: .; J gene: TRBJ1-1; D gene: TRBD1
CDR3 DNA: TGTGCCAGCAGTGACTATCCGCAGGGGGCCAGCTCTGGAAACACCATATATTTT; CDR3 protein: CASSDYPQGASSGNTIYF; V gene: TRBV6-1; clone size: .; J gene: TRBJ1-3; D gene: TRBD1
CDR3 DNA: TGTGCCAGCAGCTTAGTGGAGGCTAGCCTCGCCTACAATGAGCAGTTCTTC; CDR3 protein: CASSLVEASLAYNEQFF; V gene: TRBV7-9; clone size: .; J gene: TRBJ2-1; D gene: .
CDR3 DNA: TGTGCCAGCAGTTTAAAGTCGTCGGGACTTCACTTT; CDR3 protein: CASSLKSSGLHF; V gene: TRBV12-3/TRBV12-4; clone size: .; J gene: TRBJ1-6; D gene: .
CDR3 DNA: TGTGCCAGCAGTTTATTTACAGGCCTCGACGGGGAGCTGTTTTTT; CDR3 protein: CASSLFTGLDGELFF; V gene: TRBV28; clone size: .; J gene: TRBJ2-2; D gene: .
CDR3 DNA: TGCGCCAGCAGGACACCTCGTGTCAATCAGCCCCAGCATTTT; CDR3 protein: CASRTPRVNQPQHF; V gene: TRBV23-1; clone size: .; J gene: TRBJ1-5; D gene: .
CDR3 DNA: TGCGCCAGCAGCTTGGCGTTTGGCGAAAAACTGTTTTTT; CDR3 protein: CASSLAFGEKLFF; V gene: TRBV5-1; clone size: .; J gene: TRBJ1-4; D gene: .
CDR3 DNA: TGTGCCAGCAGCCTGCGGCCAGGCAGGGGGCAAGGTGAAGCTTTCTTT; CDR3 protein: CASSLRPGRGQGEAFF; V gene: TRBV14; clone size: .; J gene: TRBJ1-1; D gene: TRBD1
CDR3 DNA: TGTGCCAGCAGTTCTAGCGGGGGGGCCTACGAGCAGTACTTC; CDR3 protein: CASSSSGGAYEQYF; V gene: TRBV28; clone size: .; J gene: TRBJ2-7; D gene: TRBD2
CDR3 DNA: TGTGCCAGCAGTAAAGAGCGGGGGGGCGGAAATGAGCAGTTCTTC; CDR3 protein: CASSKERGGGNEQFF; V gene: TRBV6-4; clone size: .; J gene: TRBJ2-1; D gene: TRBD2
CDR3 DNA: TGTGCCAGCTCCGAGGACAGACACAATGAGCAGTTCTTC; CDR3 protein: CASSEDRHNEQFF; V gene: TRBV18; clone size: .; J gene: TRBJ2-1; D gene: .
CDR3 DNA: TGTGCCAGCAGTTTAATAGGAGTTCCCGAAGCTTTCTTT; CDR3 protein: CASSLIGVPEAFF; V gene: TRBV28; clone size: .; J gene: TRBJ1-1; D gene: .
CDR3 DNA: TGTGCCAGCAGCCTAGGACAGGGATACGAGCAGTACTTC; CDR3 protein: CASSLGQGYEQYF; V gene: TRBV9; clone size: .; J gene: TRBJ2-7; D gene: TRBD1
CDR3 DNA: TGTGCCAGCAGTTTGGTAGGCGGCGTGAGCTCCTACAATGAGCAGTTCTTC; CDR3 protein: CASSLVGGVSSYNEQFF; V gene: TRBV27; clone size: .; J gene: TRBJ2-1; D gene: .
CDR3 DNA: TGTGCCAGCAGCTTCCTAGCGGGGGGCCCAGATACGCAGTATTTT; CDR3 protein: CASSFLAGGPDTQYF; V gene: TRBV7-6; clone size: .; J gene: TRBJ2-3; D gene: TRBD2
CDR3 DNA: TGTGCCAGCAGCACGGGACAGCCTAACTATGGCTACACCTTC; CDR3 protein: CASSTGQPNYGYTF; V gene: TRBV5-4; clone size: .; J gene: TRBJ1-2; D gene: TRBD1